The present T cell receptor (beta chain) was sequenced within a study of T-cell memory formation after mild COVID-19. This clonotype was seen only a few times. TCRdb reprocessed the 5' RACE reads via MiXCR and lists one record per CDR3 protein. The table includes about 350,000 distinct CDR3 sequences, approximately 14% detected once. V lost 4 bases and J 7 bases, leaving 19 bases between the germline ends. The germline gives CDR1 MNHEY, CDR2 SMNVEV (reference sequence). The CDR3 contains 15 residues. The V gene is TRBV27, the J gene TRBJ2-5; D possibly corresponds to TRBD2 (6 bases). Sequencing was performed on PBMCs or a T cell subset sorted from them (not recorded which). The TCR was taken from a man between 18 and 29 years old who had mild COVID-19 (a few samples of this study predate the infection). Cell type and time point are not known. CDR3 sequence (DNA): TGTGCCAGCAGTTCATTTACTAGCTCTACGGGGACCCAGTACTTC. It is translated as CASSSFTSSTGTQYF.